This T cell receptor (beta chain) was identified during a study of OX40 agonist ivuxolimab in advanced cancers. The study, taken as a whole, reports: CD4+ and CD8+ blood T cells expanded clonally by week 6 at 0.1 to 3.0 mg/kg.

Patients were excluded for autoimmune disease history or systemic immunosuppression. Sampling times: baseline, cycle 4 day 1, cycle 7 day 1. The CDR3 covers 13 residues. V was clipped by 4 bases and J by 4 bases; unmatched bases: 4. Germline assignment: CDR1 SNHLY and CDR2 FYNNEI. Profiling relied on immunoSEQ multiplex PCR, and the TCRdb table lists in-frame clones only, not all of them. Here the sample spans 55,000 to 75,000 clones, about 90% being singletons. Comment on this clone: What it binds is unknown.

The chain links TRBV2 to TRBJ2-7, with 7 bases aligning to TRBD1. Sample: CD4+ or CD8+ T cells sorted from blood, taken in a trial of the OX40 agonist ivuxolimab. The sequence derives from an adult with an advanced solid tumor such as melanoma, head and neck, liver or kidney cancer. CDR3 nucleotide sequence: TGTGCCAGCAGTGTGACAGGGATTTACGAGCAGTACTTC. Its translation is CASSVTGIYEQYF.